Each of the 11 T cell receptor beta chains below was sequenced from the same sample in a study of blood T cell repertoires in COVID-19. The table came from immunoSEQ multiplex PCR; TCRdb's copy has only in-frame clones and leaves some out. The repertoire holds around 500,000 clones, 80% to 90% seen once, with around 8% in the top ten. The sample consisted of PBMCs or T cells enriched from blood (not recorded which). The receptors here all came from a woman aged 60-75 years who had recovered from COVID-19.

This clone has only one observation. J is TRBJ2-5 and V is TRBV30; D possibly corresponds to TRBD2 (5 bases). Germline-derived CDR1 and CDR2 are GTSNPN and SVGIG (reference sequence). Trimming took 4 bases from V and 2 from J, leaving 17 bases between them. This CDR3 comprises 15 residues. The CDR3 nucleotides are TGTGCCTGGAATGAGAGGGTTAGCGATCAAGAGACCCAGTACTTC. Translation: CAWNERVSDQETQYF.

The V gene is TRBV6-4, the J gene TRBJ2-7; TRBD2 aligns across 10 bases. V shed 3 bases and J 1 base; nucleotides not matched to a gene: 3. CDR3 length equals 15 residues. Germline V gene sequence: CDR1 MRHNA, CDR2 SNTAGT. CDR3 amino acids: CASSEKRGGSYEQYV. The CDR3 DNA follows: TGTGCCAGCAGTGAGAAGCGGGGGGGTTCCTACGAGCAGTACGTC.

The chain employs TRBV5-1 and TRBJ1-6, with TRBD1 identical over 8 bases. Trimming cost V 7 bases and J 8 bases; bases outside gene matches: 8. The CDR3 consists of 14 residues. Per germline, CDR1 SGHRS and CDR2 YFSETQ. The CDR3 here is CASGPGGTDSPLHF. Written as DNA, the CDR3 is TGCGCCAGCGGACCAGGGGGCACTGATTCACCCCTCCACTTT. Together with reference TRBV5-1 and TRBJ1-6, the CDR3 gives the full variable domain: KAGVTQTPRYLIKTRGQQVTLSCSPISGHRSVSWYQQTPGQGLQFLFEYFSETQRNKGNFPGRFSGRQFSNSRSEMNVSTLELGDSALYLCASGPGGTDSPLHFGNGTRLTVT.

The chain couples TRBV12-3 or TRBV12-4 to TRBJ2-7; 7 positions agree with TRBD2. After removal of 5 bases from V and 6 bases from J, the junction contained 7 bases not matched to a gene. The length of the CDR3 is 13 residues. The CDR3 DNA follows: TGTGCCAGCAGTCCGGGGGGAGTCGGCGAGCAGTACGTC. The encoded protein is CASSPGGVGEQYV.

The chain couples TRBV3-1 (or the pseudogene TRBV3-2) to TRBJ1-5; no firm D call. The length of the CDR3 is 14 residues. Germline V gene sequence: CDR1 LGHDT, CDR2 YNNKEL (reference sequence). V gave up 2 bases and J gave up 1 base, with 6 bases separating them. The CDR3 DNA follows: TGTGCCAGCAGCCAAAGCGGAAGCAATCAGCCCCAGCATTTT. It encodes CASSQSGSNQPQHF.

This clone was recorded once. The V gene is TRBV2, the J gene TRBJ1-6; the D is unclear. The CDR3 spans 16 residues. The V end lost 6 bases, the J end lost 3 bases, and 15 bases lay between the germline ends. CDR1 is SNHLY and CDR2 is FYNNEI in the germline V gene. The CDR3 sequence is CASSPFDRDYNSPLHF. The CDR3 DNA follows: TGTGCCAGCAGCCCCTTTGATCGGGACTATAATTCACCCCTCCACTTT.

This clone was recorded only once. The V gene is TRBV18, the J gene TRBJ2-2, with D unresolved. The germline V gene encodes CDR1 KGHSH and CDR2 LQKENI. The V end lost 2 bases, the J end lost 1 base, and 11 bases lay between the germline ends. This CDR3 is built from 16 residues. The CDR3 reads CASSPGHSRNTGELFF. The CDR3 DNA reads TGTGCCAGCTCACCAGGCCACAGCCGGAACACCGGGGAGCTGTTTTTT.

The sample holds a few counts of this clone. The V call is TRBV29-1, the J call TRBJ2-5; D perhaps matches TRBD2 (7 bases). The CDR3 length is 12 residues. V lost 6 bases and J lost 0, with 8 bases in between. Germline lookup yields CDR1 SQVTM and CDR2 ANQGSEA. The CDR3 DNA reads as TGCAGCGTGCGGGGGCACCAAGAGACCCAGTACTTC. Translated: CSVRGHQETQYF.

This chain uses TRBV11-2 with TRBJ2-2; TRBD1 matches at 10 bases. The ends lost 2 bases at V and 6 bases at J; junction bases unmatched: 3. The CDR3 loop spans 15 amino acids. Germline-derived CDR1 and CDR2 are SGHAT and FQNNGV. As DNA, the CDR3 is TGTGCCAGCAGCTTAATGGGACAGGGGTCCGGGGAGCTGTTTTTT. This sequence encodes CASSLMGQGSGELFF.

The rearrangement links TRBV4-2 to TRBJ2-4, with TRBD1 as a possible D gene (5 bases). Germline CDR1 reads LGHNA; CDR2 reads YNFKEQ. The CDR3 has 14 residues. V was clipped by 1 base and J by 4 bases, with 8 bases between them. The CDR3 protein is CASSQGGAKNIQYF. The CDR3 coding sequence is TGTGCCAGCAGCCAAGGGGGCGCGAAAAACATTCAGTACTTC.

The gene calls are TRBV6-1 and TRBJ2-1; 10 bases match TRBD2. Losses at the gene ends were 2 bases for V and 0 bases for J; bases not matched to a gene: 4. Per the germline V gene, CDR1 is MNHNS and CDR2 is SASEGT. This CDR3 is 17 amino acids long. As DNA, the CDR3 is TGTGCCAGCAGTGAAAAACTAGCGGGGAGCTCCTACAATGAGCAGTTCTTC. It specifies CASSEKLAGSSYNEQFF.